This T cell receptor (beta chain) was obtained from a study of radiotherapy plus CTLA-4 blockade in lung cancer. Study information: Objective response rate was around 20%; disease control rate, about 28%. Points from the study as a whole: Expansion in blood of tumor-derived TCR clones was seen after radiotherapy plus ipilimumab. Early blood T cell clone dynamics, with interferon-beta, were reported to best predict response.

This clone was observed a handful of times. No antigen is known for it. CTLA-4 blockade with ipilimumab, together with focal radiation, was given to patients with chemo-refractory metastatic non-small-cell lung cancer. Assay: immunoSEQ multiplex PCR; the TCRdb copy retains only in-frame clones and omits some. The sample lists 100,000 to 150,000 clones; around 89% were seen once. The sequenced sample was peripheral blood, obtained from a patient treated with radiotherapy plus ipilimumab. This clonotype was sampled from a human donor with non-small cell lung cancer that progressed on radiotherapy plus ipilimumab.

The CDR3, as DNA: TGTGCCGCGGCCCTAGCGGGAGGTAGGAATGAGCAGTTCTTC. It encodes CAAALAGGRNEQFF. This chain connects TRBV6-6 to TRBJ2-1, with 11 positions matching TRBD2. J gave up 7 bases and V 11 bases, and 10 bases lay outside the gene matches. The germline gives CDR1 MNHNY, CDR2 SVGAGI (reference sequence). The CDR3 has 14 amino acids.